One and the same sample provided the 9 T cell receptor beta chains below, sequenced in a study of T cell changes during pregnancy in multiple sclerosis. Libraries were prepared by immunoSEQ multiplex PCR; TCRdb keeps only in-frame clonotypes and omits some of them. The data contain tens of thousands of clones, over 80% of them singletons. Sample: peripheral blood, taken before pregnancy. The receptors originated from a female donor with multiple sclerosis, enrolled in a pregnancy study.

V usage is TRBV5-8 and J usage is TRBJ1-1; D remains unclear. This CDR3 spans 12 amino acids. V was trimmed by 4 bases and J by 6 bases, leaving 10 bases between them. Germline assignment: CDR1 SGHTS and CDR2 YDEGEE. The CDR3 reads CASSPHHSEAFF. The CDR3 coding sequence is TGTGCCAGCAGCCCCCATCACTCTGAAGCTTTCTTT. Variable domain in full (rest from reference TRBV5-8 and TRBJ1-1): EAGVTQSPTHLIKTRGQQATLRCSPISGHTSVYWYQQALGLGLQFLLWYDEGEERNRGNFPPRFSGRQFPNYSSELNVNALELEDSALYLCASSPHHSEAFFGQGTRLTVV.

The CDR3 DNA follows: TGTGCCAGCAGCTTTTCCCGCGGAGAGGAAAAACTGTTTTTT. Protein: CASSFSRGEEKLFF. The chain has TRBV7-9 and TRBJ1-4, with unresolved D. This CDR3 contains 14 residues. Germline assignment: CDR1 SEHNR and CDR2 FQNEAQ (reference sequence). V lost 3 bases and J 8 bases, leaving 13 bases between the germline ends.

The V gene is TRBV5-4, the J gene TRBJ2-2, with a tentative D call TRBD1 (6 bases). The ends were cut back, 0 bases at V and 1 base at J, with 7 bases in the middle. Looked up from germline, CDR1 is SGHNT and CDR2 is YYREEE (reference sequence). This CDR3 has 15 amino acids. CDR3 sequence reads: CASSLAGQNTGELFF. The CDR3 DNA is TGTGCCAGCAGCTTGGCGGGACAGAACACCGGGGAGCTGTTTTTT.

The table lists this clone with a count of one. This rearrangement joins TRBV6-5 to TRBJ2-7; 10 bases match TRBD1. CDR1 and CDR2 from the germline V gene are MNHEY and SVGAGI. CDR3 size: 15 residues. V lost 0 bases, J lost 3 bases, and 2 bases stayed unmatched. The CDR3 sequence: CASSYSGTGDYEQYF. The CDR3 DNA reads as TGTGCCAGCAGTTACTCGGGGACAGGGGACTACGAGCAGTACTTC.

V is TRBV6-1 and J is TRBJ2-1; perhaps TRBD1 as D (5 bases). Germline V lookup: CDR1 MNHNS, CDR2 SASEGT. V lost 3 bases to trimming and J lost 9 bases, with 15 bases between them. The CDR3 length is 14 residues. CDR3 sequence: CASSDHSWGAEQFF. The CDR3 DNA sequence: TGTGCCAGCAGTGACCACTCGTGGGGCGCTGAGCAGTTCTTC.

The CDR3 here is CASSGGDEQFF. The DNA of the CDR3 is TGCGCCAGCAGTGGGGGGGATGAGCAGTTCTTC. The chain has TRBV10-2 and TRBJ2-1; D is possibly TRBD2 (6 bases). Deletions cut 4 bases from V and 8 bases from J, with 6 bases between. The germline V gene encodes CDR1 WSHSY and CDR2 SAAADI. The CDR3 consists of 11 residues.

CDR3 sequence: CASSKGLAGGGDEQFF. The CDR3 nucleotides read TGTGCCAGTAGTAAGGGTCTAGCGGGAGGGGGGGATGAGCAGTTCTTC. This chain links TRBV19 with TRBJ2-1; 12 bases map to TRBD2. CDR1 LNHDA and CDR2 SQIVND come from the germline V gene (reference sequence). The CDR3 runs to 16 residues. V lost 4 bases, J lost 8 bases, and 9 bases stayed unmatched.

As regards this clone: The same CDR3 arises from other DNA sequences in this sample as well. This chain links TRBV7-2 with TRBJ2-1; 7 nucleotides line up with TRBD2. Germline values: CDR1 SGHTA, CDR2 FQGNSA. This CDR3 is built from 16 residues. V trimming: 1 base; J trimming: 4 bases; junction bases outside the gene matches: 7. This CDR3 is CASSLVASGLYNEQFF. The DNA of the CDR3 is TGTGCCAGCAGCTTAGTAGCTAGCGGATTATACAATGAGCAGTTCTTC.

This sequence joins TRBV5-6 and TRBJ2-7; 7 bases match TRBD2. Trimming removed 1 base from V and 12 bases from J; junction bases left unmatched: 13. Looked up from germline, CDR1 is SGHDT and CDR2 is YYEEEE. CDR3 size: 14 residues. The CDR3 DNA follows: TGTGCCAGCAGCTTGTTGCAGCGGGCGGGAGTTCTGTACTTC. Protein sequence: CASSLLQRAGVLYF.